This entry lists 14 T cell receptor beta chains sequenced from one sample in a study of blood T cell repertoires in COVID-19. Using immunoSEQ multiplex PCR, the repertoire was profiled, and TCRdb retains in-frame clones only, with some absent. The sample includes 300,000 to 400,000 clones, about nine tenths of them seen just once. The sample was peripheral blood. Receptor source: a man aged 30 to 45 with COVID-19, enrolled during active disease.

The chain couples TRBV19 to TRBJ1-1; D gene ambiguous. V was pared by 3 bases and J by 1 base, with 12 bases between. Germline CDR1 LNHDA, CDR2 SQIVND (reference sequence). The CDR3 covers 15 residues. CDR3 bases: TGTGCCAGTAGTATGTCCTCAGTCCCGAACACTGAAGCTTTCTTT. This encodes CASSMSSVPNTEAFF.

The V gene is TRBV27, the J gene TRBJ2-1; 8 bases fit TRBD1. Germline loops: CDR1 MNHEY, CDR2 SMNVEV (reference sequence). With 6 bases clipped from V and 10 bases from J, the junction kept 11 bases outside the gene matches. The CDR3 consists of 14 residues. The CDR3, as DNA: TGTGCCAGCAGCCTGACGACAGGGGTTGGCGAGCAGTTCTTC. Translating it yields CASSLTTGVGEQFF.

This rearrangement joins TRBV24-1 to TRBJ2-7, with D possibly matching TRBD1 (6 bases). The V gene's germline CDR1 is KGHDR and CDR2 SFDVKD. This CDR3 has 16 amino acids. V dropped 4 bases and J dropped 3 bases, with 18 bases sitting between them. The DNA of the CDR3 is TGTGCCACCAGTGACTACCCTGCGACAGGAAACTACGAGCAGTACTTC. This gives the protein CATSDYPATGNYEQYF.

The chain links TRBV6-8 to TRBJ1-1; D perhaps matches TRBD1 (5 bases). The CDR3 spans 20 residues. V was trimmed by 2 bases and J by 0 bases, leaving 25 bases between them. Germline lookup yields CDR1 MNHGY and CDR2 SAAAGT. CDR3 nucleotides: TGTGCCAGCAGTTACACTGACCGGGGGGGGATTGGGAAGATGAACACTGAAGCTTTCTTT. This codes for CASSYTDRGGIGKMNTEAFF.

The gene calls are TRBV4-2 and TRBJ2-2; 9 bases fit TRBD2. The CDR3 loop spans 16 amino acids. CDR1 is LGHNA, CDR2 YNFKEQ, per germline. Trimming took 1 base from V and 15 from J; bases not matched to a gene: 15. This CDR3 is CASSQVAGGLAGHLFF. The CDR3 DNA reads TGTGCCAGCAGCCAAGTCGCGGGAGGGCTCGCCGGGCATTTGTTTTTT.

The genes are TRBV4-1 and TRBJ2-1; 9 bases are shared with TRBD2. Germline lookup yields CDR1 MGHRA and CDR2 YSYEKL. V was clipped by 0 bases and J by 4 bases; unmatched bases: 7. This CDR3 is 17 amino acids long. CDR3 nucleotide sequence: TGCGCCAGCAGCCAAGATCGAGCTAGCGGGACTTACAATGAGCAGTTCTTC. It specifies CASSQDRASGTYNEQFF.

The chain has TRBV25-1 and TRBJ1-1; TRBD1 might be the D (6 bases). This CDR3 is 14 amino acids long. CDR1 MGHDK and CDR2 SYGVNS come from the germline V gene. Deletions cut 5 bases from V and 5 bases from J, with 15 bases between. CDR3 bases: TGTGCCAGCAGTCAACAGGGCTATGGGACTGAAGCTTTCTTT. Its protein is CASSQQGYGTEAFF.

The chain combines TRBV6-2 or TRBV6-3 with TRBJ1-4; D remains unclear. Per germline, CDR1 MNHEY and CDR2 SVGEGT. The CDR3 runs to 16 residues. Trimming stripped 6 bases from V and 5 bases from J, with 19 bases between. CDR3 nucleotide sequence: TGTGCCAGCAGCCGCTACCCCCCCGGGGAAAATGAAAAACTGTTTTTT. Translation gives CASSRYPPGENEKLFF.

The rearrangement joins TRBV7-9 to TRBJ1-1; a weak D match, TRBD1 (6 bases). Per the germline V gene, CDR1 is SEHNR and CDR2 is FQNEAQ (reference sequence). V lost 1 base to trimming and J lost 3 bases, with 9 bases between them. This CDR3 is 14 amino acids long. CDR3 bases: TGTGCCAGCAGCTTAGTTTCAGGGGACACTGAAGCTTTCTTT. Residues: CASSLVSGDTEAFF.

The V and J genes are TRBV7-7 and TRBJ2-1; the D gene is possibly TRBD2 (5 bases). V shed 5 bases and J shed 0 bases, with 14 bases lying between them. CDR3 size: 16 residues. Germline V gene sequence: CDR1 SSHAT, CDR2 FNYEAQ (reference sequence). The CDR3: CASSAQAGLSYNEQFF. The CDR3 nucleotides are TGTGCCAGCAGCGCCCAGGCGGGTCTCTCCTACAATGAGCAGTTCTTC.

This clone came up once. The chain joins TRBV5-1 to TRBJ2-1; 9 nucleotides line up with TRBD2. Losses at the gene ends were 4 bases for V and 6 bases for J; bases not matched to a gene: 11. The CDR3 extends over 16 amino acids. The germline CDR1 and CDR2 sequences are SGHRS and YFSETQ. The DNA for the CDR3 is TGCGCCAGCAGCCTGGCGGGGGGGAGGGCCATCAATGAGCAGTTCTTC. Amino acids: CASSLAGGRAINEQFF. The full variable domain, completed using reference TRBV5-1 and TRBJ2-1, is KAGVTQTPRYLIKTRGQQVTLSCSPISGHRSVSWYQQTPGQGLQFLFEYFSETQRNKGNFPGRFSGRQFSNSRSEMNVSTLELGDSALYLCASSLAGGRAINEQFFGPGTRLTVL.

This clone was seen only a few times. The chain has TRBV27 and TRBJ1-6, with a possible D match to TRBD1 (6 bases). The CDR3 spans 14 residues. Trimming left V 5 bases short and J 10 bases short, with 15 bases between. Germline V CDR1 and CDR2: MNHEY, SMNVEV (reference sequence). The CDR3 loop is CASSLREGGSPLHF. CDR3 nucleotides: TGTGCCAGCAGTCTCAGGGAAGGGGGATCACCCCTCCACTTT.

V is TRBV6-2 or TRBV6-3 and J is TRBJ2-2; maybe TRBD2 (5 bases). Trimming pared 0 bases from V and 7 bases from J, leaving 9 bases between. Germline V gives CDR1 MNHEY, CDR2 SVGEGT. This CDR3 contains 14 residues. The CDR3 loop is CASSYSAEGGELFF. The DNA for the CDR3 is TGTGCCAGCAGTTACTCGGCAGAGGGCGGGGAGCTGTTTTTT.

This chain links TRBV11-2 with TRBJ1-2; D ambiguous. Trimming cost V 1 base and J 7 bases, with 16 bases left between them. CDR3 length: 15 residues. Germline V gene sequence: CDR1 SGHAT, CDR2 FQNNGV. The CDR3 sequence is CASSLASPGWGGYTF. CDR3 in DNA: TGTGCCAGCAGCTTAGCCAGCCCGGGGTGGGGTGGCTACACCTTC.